The present TCR beta chain was sequenced within a study of T cells in Graves' hyperthyroidism and ophthalmopathy. This clonotype turned up a few times. There were TCR beta CDR3 regions amplified from RNA transcripts. HTBI primers were employed in a first-round RT-PCR of the TCR CDR3. TCRdb fed the multiplex PCR reads into MiXCR, producing one record per CDR3 protein. The sample has 700,000 or so distinct CDR3 sequences; around 15% are singletons. The J segment lost 1 base and the V segment lost 5 bases, leaving 5 bases of the junction unmatched. Germline CDR1 SNHLY, CDR2 FYNNEI. The CDR3 sequence is 15 residues long.

The TCR comes from a man between 18 and 29 years old with Graves' hyperthyroidism. The sequencing sample was made of blood. J is TRBJ1-5 and V is TRBV2; 7 bases map to TRBD1. CDR3 nucleotide sequence: TGTGCCAGCAGTTACGGGACAGAGAGCAATCAGCCCCAGCATTTT. Its protein product is CASSYGTESNQPQHF.